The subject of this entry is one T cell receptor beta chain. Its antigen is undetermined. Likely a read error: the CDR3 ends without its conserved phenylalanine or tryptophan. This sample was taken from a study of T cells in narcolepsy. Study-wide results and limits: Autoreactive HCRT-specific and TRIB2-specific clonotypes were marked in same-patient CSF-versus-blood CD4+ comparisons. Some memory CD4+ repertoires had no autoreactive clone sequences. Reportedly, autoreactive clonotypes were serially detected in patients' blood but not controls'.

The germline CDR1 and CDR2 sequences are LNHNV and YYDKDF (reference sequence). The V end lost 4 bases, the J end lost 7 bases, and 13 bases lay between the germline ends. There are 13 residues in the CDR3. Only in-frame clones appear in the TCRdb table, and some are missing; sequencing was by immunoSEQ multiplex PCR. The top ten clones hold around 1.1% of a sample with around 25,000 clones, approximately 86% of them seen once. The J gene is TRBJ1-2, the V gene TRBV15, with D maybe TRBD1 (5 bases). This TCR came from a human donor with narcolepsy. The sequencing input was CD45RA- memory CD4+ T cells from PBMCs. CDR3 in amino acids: CATSMDQGSGYTL. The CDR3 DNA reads TGTGCCACCAGCATGGATCAGGGAAGTGGCTACACCCTC.